This T cell receptor beta chain was documented in a study of shared clonotypes between healthy human individuals. Across several immunoSEQ plates, the genomic DNA of each subset was split evenly. TCRdb's table, derived via immunoSEQ multiplex PCR, lists solely in-frame clones and lacks some. The table shows about 700,000 clones, with roughly nine tenths occurring only once. Naive CD8 populations comprised CD45RO-negative cells positively selected for CCR7, excluding terminally differentiated effector memory CD45RA+ cells. The sample comprised naive CD8+ T cells sorted from blood. This receptor was obtained from a man aged 30 to 39 in good health.

The CDR3 nucleotides read TGTGCCAGCAGCTTAAATAGCAATCAGCCCCAGCATTTT. It encodes CASSLNSNQPQHF. The chain uses TRBV13 and TRBJ1-5, with no clear D. The CDR3 is 13 residues long. Trimming shortened V by 2 bases and J by 0 bases, and 2 bases separated the two germline ends. The V gene's germline CDR1 is PRHDT and CDR2 FYEKMQ (reference sequence).